These 15 T cell receptor beta chains were all obtained from the same sample, sequenced in a study of somatic mutations in cytotoxic T cells in rheumatoid arthritis. Repertoires were generated with immunoSEQ multiplex PCR, while TCRdb's copy carries only in-frame clones and drops some. The table shows approximately 10,000 clones, with 70% to 85% occurring only once. Specimen: CD8+ T cells sorted from blood. The receptors shown here come from a woman in her sixties with rheumatoid arthritis.

V usage is TRBV11-2 and J usage is TRBJ2-7; a weak D match, TRBD2 (6 bases). In germline, CDR1 is SGHAT, CDR2 FQNNGV. This CDR3 spans 11 amino acids. Trimming took 4 bases from V and 12 from J, leaving 13 bases between them. The CDR3 reads CASSSGTLLYF. CDR3 coding DNA: TGTGCCAGCAGCTCCGGGACTCTGCTGTACTTC. The entire variable domain, with the rest obtained from reference TRBV11-2 and TRBJ2-7, is as follows: EAGVAQSPRYKIIEKRQSVAFWCNPISGHATLYWYQQILGQGPKLLIQFQNNGVVDDSQLPKDRFSAERLKGVDSTLKIQPAKLEDSAVYLCASSSGTLLYFGPGTRLTVT.

The chain links TRBV27 to TRBJ1-5, with 8 bases fitting TRBD1. V lost 6 bases and J lost 6; bases outside the gene matches: 7. CDR1 is MNHEY and CDR2 is SMNVEV in the germline V gene (reference sequence). This CDR3 region has 14 residues. The CDR3 reads CASSLTGEVQPQHF. For the CDR3, the DNA is TGTGCCAGCAGCCTGACAGGGGAGGTTCAGCCCCAGCATTTT.

This clone was observed a single time. The gene calls are TRBV5-1 and TRBJ1-1; D unclear. CDR1 and CDR2 from the germline V gene are SGHRS and YFSETQ. The V gene lost 0 bases and the J gene lost 5 bases, with 14 bases spanning the gap. The CDR3 is 15 residues long. CDR3 amino acids: CASSLGREGVTEAFF. CDR3 DNA sequence: TGCGCCAGCAGCTTGGGTCGGGAAGGAGTAACTGAAGCTTTCTTT.

This clone was counted a few times. V gene TRBV29-1 combines with J gene TRBJ1-2, with a possible D match to TRBD1 (5 bases). V was clipped by 4 bases and J by 3 bases, with 12 bases between them. CDR3 size: 13 residues. Germline-derived CDR1 and CDR2 are SQVTM and ANQGSEA. Here the CDR3 DNA reads TGCAGCGTTGGGTGGGGGGATTACTATGGCTACACCTTC. Translation: CSVGWGDYYGYTF.

This clone was observed a few times. The chain is built from TRBV5-6 and TRBJ2-1; 9 nucleotides match TRBD2. The CDR3 loop spans 13 amino acids. V shed 6 bases, J shed 9 bases, and the junction held 7 bases outside the gene matches. Germline V lookup: CDR1 SGHDT, CDR2 YYEEEE. The DNA of the CDR3 is TGTGCCAGCACCCCGGGACTAGCAGCTGAGCAGTTCTTC. Protein sequence: CASTPGLAAEQFF.

This chain uses TRBV7-3 with TRBJ1-1, with D possibly matching TRBD1 (5 bases). This CDR3 is built from 17 residues. Germline CDR1 reads SGHTA; CDR2 reads FQGTGA. Trimming took off 4 bases at V and 0 bases at J, with 18 bases between the two ends. Here the CDR3 DNA reads TGTGCCAGCAGCTCCGGGGGACTTGGGCGAATGAACACTGAAGCTTTCTTT. Translated, it gives CASSSGGLGRMNTEAFF. The variable domain in full, completed from reference TRBV7-3 and TRBJ1-1, reads GAGVSQTPSNKVTEKGKYVELRCDPISGHTALYWYRQSLGQGPEFLIYFQGTGAADDSGLPNDRFFAVRPEGSVSTLKIQRTERGDSAVYLCASSSGGLGRMNTEAFFGQGTRLTVV.

This clone appeared a few times. The chain recombines TRBV6-1 with TRBJ2-7, with 10 bases aligning to TRBD2. J was trimmed by 0 bases and V by 4 bases; bases with no gene match: 3. Per germline, CDR1 MNHNS and CDR2 SASEGT. The CDR3 spans 15 residues. The CDR3 is CASSATSGSSYEQYF. The CDR3 region has the DNA TGTGCCAGCAGTGCGACTAGCGGGTCCTCCTACGAGCAGTACTTC.

The sample holds one count of this clone. The chain has TRBV5-8 and TRBJ1-1; D call uncertain. V was cut by 4 bases and J by 0 bases, with 10 bases left in between. The CDR3 consists of 14 residues. The germline V gene has CDR1 SGHTS and CDR2 YDEGEE. The CDR3 spells CASSVGLMNTEAFF. The CDR3 region has the DNA TGTGCCAGCAGCGTAGGACTGATGAACACTGAAGCTTTCTTT.

This chain uses TRBV19 with TRBJ1-6; D unresolved. V lost 4 bases, J lost 0 bases, and 4 bases lay in between. The CDR3 sequence is 14 residues long. Germline lookup yields CDR1 LNHDA and CDR2 SQIVND (reference sequence). Here the CDR3 reads CASSRSSYNSPLHF. The CDR3 bases are TGTGCCAGTAGTAGGAGCTCCTATAATTCACCCCTCCACTTT.

V usage is TRBV29-1 and J usage is TRBJ2-3; the match to TRBD1 covers 8 bases. The CDR3 totals 16 residues. V was clipped by 1 base and J by 1 base; unmatched bases: 7. CDR1 is SQVTM, CDR2 ANQGSEA, per germline. CDR3 nucleotides: TGCAGCGTTGAAGGGCCCCAGGGGGCCGGCACAGATACGCAGTATTTT. Its translation is CSVEGPQGAGTDTQYF.

The chain employs TRBV19 and TRBJ2-7; D may be TRBD1 (6 bases). The CDR3 spans 14 residues. CDR1 and CDR2 from the germline V gene are LNHDA and SQIVND (reference sequence). Trimming took 5 bases from V and 0 from J, leaving 11 bases between them. DNA of the CDR3: TGTGCCAGTAGTGCAGGGGTGGGCTCCTACGAGCAGTACTTC. Its translation: CASSAGVGSYEQYF.

This rearrangement joins TRBV2 to TRBJ2-7; TRBD2 aligns across 12 bases. In germline, CDR1 is SNHLY, CDR2 FYNNEI. J gave up 3 bases and V 6 bases, and 9 bases lay outside the gene matches. The CDR3 length is 16 residues. CDR3 in amino acids: CASRTYTSGRSYEQYF. The CDR3 nucleotides are TGTGCCAGCAGAACGTACACTAGCGGGAGGAGCTACGAGCAGTACTTC.

This clone was seen a single time. A read error may produce the germline difference seen at one junction end. V and J are TRBV5-4 and TRBJ2-3; TRBD1 aligns across 8 bases. CDR3 length equals 15 residues. Germline V gene lookup returns CDR1 SGHNT and CDR2 YYREEE (reference sequence). In DNA form, the CDR3 reads TGTGCCAGCGGCTTCTCAGGGGGCGATATAGATACGCAGTATTTT. Protein: CASGFSGGDIDTQYF.

The chain has TRBV7-3 and TRBJ1-2, with a tentative D call TRBD1 (6 bases). V was trimmed by 3 bases and J by 3 bases, leaving 11 bases between them. The CDR3 loop spans 14 amino acids. Germline CDR1 is SGHTA and CDR2 is FQGTGA. CDR3 region: CASSFRDRHYGYTF. CDR3 nucleotide sequence: TGTGCCAGCAGCTTCCGTGACAGGCACTATGGCTACACCTTC.

The chain has TRBV9 and TRBJ2-1; 8 nucleotides agree with TRBD1. Per the germline V gene, CDR1 is SGDLS and CDR2 is YYNGEE. V lost 4 bases, J lost 6 bases, and 9 bases stayed unmatched. This CDR3 comprises 15 residues. CDR3: CASSSTGTGGNEQFF. DNA of the CDR3: TGTGCCAGCAGCTCGACCGGGACAGGAGGCAATGAGCAGTTCTTC. Filled out from reference TRBV9 and TRBJ2-1, the complete variable domain reads DSGVTQTPKHLITATGQRVTLRCSPRSGDLSVYWYQQSLDQGLQFLIQYYNGEERAKGNILERFSAQQFPDLHSELNLSSLELGDSALYFCASSSTGTGGNEQFFGPGTRLTVL.